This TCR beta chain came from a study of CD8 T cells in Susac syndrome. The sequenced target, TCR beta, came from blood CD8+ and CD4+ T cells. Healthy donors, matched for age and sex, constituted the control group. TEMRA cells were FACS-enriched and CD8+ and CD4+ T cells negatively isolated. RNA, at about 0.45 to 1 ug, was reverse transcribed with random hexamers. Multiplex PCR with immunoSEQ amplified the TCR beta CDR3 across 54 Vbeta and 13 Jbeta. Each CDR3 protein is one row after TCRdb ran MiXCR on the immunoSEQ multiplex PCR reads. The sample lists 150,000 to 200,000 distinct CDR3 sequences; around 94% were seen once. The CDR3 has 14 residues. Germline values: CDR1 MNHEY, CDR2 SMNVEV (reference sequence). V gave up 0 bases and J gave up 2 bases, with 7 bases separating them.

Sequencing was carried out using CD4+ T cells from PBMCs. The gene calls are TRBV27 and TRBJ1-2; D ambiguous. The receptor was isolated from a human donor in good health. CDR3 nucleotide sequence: TGTGCCAGCAGTTTATCGTTCGGAAACTATGGCTACACCTTC. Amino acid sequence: CASSLSFGNYGYTF.